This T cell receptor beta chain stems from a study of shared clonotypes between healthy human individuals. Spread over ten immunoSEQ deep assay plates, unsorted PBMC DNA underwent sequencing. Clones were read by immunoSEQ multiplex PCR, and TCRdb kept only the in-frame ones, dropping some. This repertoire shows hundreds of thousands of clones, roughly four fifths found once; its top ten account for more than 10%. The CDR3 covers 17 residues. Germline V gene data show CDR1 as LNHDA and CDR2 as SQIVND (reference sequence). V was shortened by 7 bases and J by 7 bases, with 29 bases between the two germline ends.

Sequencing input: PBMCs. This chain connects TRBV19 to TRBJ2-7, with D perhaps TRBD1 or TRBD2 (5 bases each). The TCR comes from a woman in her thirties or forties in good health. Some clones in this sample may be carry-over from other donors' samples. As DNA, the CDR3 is TGTGCCAGTACCCCGGGACCAGGGTTCTCTCTTACTGATGAGCAGTACTTC. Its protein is CASTPGPGFSLTDEQYF.